What follows describes a single T cell receptor beta chain. The data belong to a study of cytomegalovirus exposure and HLA in healthy donors. The PCR had 60 Vbeta and 13 Jbeta primers. Using immunoSEQ multiplex PCR, the repertoire was profiled, and TCRdb retains in-frame clones only, with some absent. The sample holds 65,000 to 95,000 clones, 79% seen once. Germline V CDR1 and CDR2: MNHEY, SMNVEV (reference sequence). V was clipped by 5 bases and J by 7 bases, with 12 bases between them. CDR3 length: 13 residues. This TCR was sampled from a man younger than 40 in good health and CMV-seronegative. Sequenced sample: PBMCs. This rearrangement joins TRBV27 to TRBJ1-5; possibly TRBD1 for D (5 bases). In DNA, the CDR3 is TGTGCCAGCAGTGGGACTGGGGGACAGCCCCAGCATTTT. Protein: CASSGTGGQPQHF.